A single sample is the source of the 19 T cell receptor beta chains below, sequenced in a study of identical twins. MiXCR, run by TCRdb on the 5' RACE reads, gives a single entry per CDR3 protein. The profile shows 500,000 to 650,000 distinct CDR3 sequences, more than 20% of them singletons. These data were also filed under a second study, of yellow fever vaccine responses in identical twins.

The sequenced material came from CD4+ T cells sorted from blood. The receptors shown here come from a woman under 30 in good health.

The V gene is TRBV12-5, the J gene TRBJ2-2; tentatively, D is TRBD1 or TRBD2 (5 bases each). V was clipped by 4 bases and J by 3 bases, with 18 bases between them. This CDR3 region has 17 residues. The germline V gene encodes CDR1 LGHNT and CDR2 FRNRAP. CDR3 in amino acids: CASGSPQGGFDTGELFF. The CDR3 coding sequence is TGTGCTAGTGGTTCCCCGCAGGGCGGGTTCGACACCGGGGAGCTGTTTTTT.

The chain combines TRBV28 with TRBJ2-1; 10 bases agree with TRBD1. This CDR3 region has 14 residues. The trim removed 10 bases at V and 8 bases at J, leaving 11 bases unmatched. Germline lookup yields CDR1 MDHEN and CDR2 SYDVKM. The CDR3 coding sequence is TGTGCCACCGCACCGGGACAGGGGAGGGATGAGCAGTTCTTC. The encoded protein is CATAPGQGRDEQFF.

This clonotype was seen a few times. The chain uses TRBV25-1 and TRBJ2-2, with a tentative D call TRBD1 (6 bases). The CDR3 runs to 15 residues. The V gene's germline CDR1 is MGHDK and CDR2 SYGVNS. V shed 3 bases and J shed 4 bases, with 12 bases lying between them. CDR3: CASSEVQGSTGELFF. The CDR3 DNA sequence: TGTGCCAGCAGTGAGGTTCAGGGGTCCACCGGGGAGCTGTTTTTT.

This chain links TRBV5-1 with TRBJ2-7; TRBD1 agrees at 10 bases. Losses at the gene ends were 0 bases for V and 7 bases for J; bases not matched to a gene: 4. Germline V gene data show CDR1 as SGHRS and CDR2 as YFSETQ. The CDR3 loop spans 14 amino acids. Here the CDR3 reads CASSLGQGAEEQYF. DNA for the CDR3: TGCGCCAGCAGCTTGGGACAGGGGGCGGAGGAGCAGTACTTC.

The chain combines TRBV6-1 with TRBJ2-7; 12 positions match TRBD2. The V and J ends lost 6 bases and 5 bases, in that order; junction bases with no gene match: 11. The CDR3 covers 16 residues. Germline V gene data show CDR1 as MNHNS and CDR2 as SASEGT. CDR3 DNA: TGTGCCAGCAGCCGCCCCCTGACTAGCGGGAGAAACGAGCAGTACTTC. This gives the protein CASSRPLTSGRNEQYF.

This clonotype has just a few counts. The chain recombines TRBV12-3 or TRBV12-4 with TRBJ1-1; the D gene is possibly TRBD1 (5 bases). This CDR3 comprises 16 residues. V shed 5 bases and J shed 1 base, with 17 bases lying between them. CDR3 nucleotides: TGTGCCAGCAGTGCCTCATCTCGCAGGGAGAACACTGAAGCTTTCTTT. Encoded protein: CASSASSRRENTEAFF.

The genes are TRBV29-1 and TRBJ2-7; D might be TRBD1 (5 bases). Germline CDR1 and CDR2: SQVTM and ANQGSEA. CDR3 length: 13 amino acids. The V end lost 4 bases, the J end lost 3 bases, and 13 bases lay between the germline ends. The CDR3 here is CSVGQGLFYEQYF. As DNA, the CDR3 is TGCAGCGTTGGGCAGGGATTGTTCTACGAGCAGTACTTC.

V and J are TRBV11-2 and TRBJ1-4; 7 bases line up with TRBD1. Trimming removed 5 bases from V and 4 bases from J; junction bases left unmatched: 4. The germline V gene encodes CDR1 SGHAT and CDR2 FQNNGV. The CDR3 extends over 14 amino acids. CDR3 in amino acids: CASSRDRSNEKLFF. DNA of the CDR3: TGTGCCAGCAGCCGGGACAGAAGTAATGAAAAACTGTTTTTT.

The chain combines TRBV18 with TRBJ2-1; the D gene is possibly TRBD2 (5 bases). V was cut by 2 bases and J by 8 bases, with 19 bases left in between. The CDR3 extends over 16 amino acids. CDR1 is KGHSH and CDR2 is LQKENI in the germline V gene. The CDR3 protein is CASSPREGPTGDEQFF. The CDR3 DNA reads TGTGCCAGCTCACCAAGGGAAGGCCCTACCGGGGATGAGCAGTTCTTC. Full variable domain (remainder filled in from reference TRBV18 and TRBJ2-1): NAGVMQNPRHLVRRRGQEARLRCSPMKGHSHVYWYRQLPEEGLKFMVYLQKENIIDESGMPKERFSAEFPKEGPSILRIQQVVRGDSAAYFCASSPREGPTGDEQFFGPGTRLTVL.

This rearrangement joins TRBV3-1 to TRBJ2-5; 7 bases agree with TRBD2. The V gene end was trimmed by 4 bases and the J gene end by 2 bases; junction bases not matched to a gene: 7. The CDR3 sequence is 15 residues long. Germline V CDR1 and CDR2: LGHDT, YNNKEL (reference sequence). The CDR3 is CASSPLRGSQETQYF. The CDR3 DNA sequence: TGTGCCAGCAGCCCACTTCGCGGGAGTCAAGAGACCCAGTACTTC.

This clonotype has only a few counts. The chain is built from TRBV28 and TRBJ2-7, with 10 bases aligning to TRBD2. Per the germline V gene, CDR1 is MDHEN and CDR2 is SYDVKM. V was pared by 2 bases and J by 6 bases, with 7 bases of the junction left unmatched. The CDR3 has 15 residues. The CDR3 reads CASSLTASGSFEQYF. In nucleotides, the CDR3 is TGTGCCAGCAGTTTAACGGCTAGCGGGAGTTTCGAGCAGTACTTC.

The CDR3 loop reads CASSSLTSTDTQYF. CDR3 nucleotide sequence: TGTGCCAGCAGCTCGCTGACAAGCACAGATACGCAGTATTTT. The gene calls are TRBV28 and TRBJ2-3; D remains ambiguous. The CDR3 length is 14 residues. In germline, CDR1 is MDHEN, CDR2 SYDVKM. Trimming removed 6 bases from V and 0 bases from J, with 10 bases in between.

The chain carries TRBV24-1 and TRBJ1-1; a possible D gene is TRBD1 (6 bases). Germline V gene lookup returns CDR1 KGHDR and CDR2 SFDVKD. The CDR3 runs 12 residues. The germline V and J ends were trimmed by 9 bases and 1 base, with 8 bases remaining between them. CDR3 DNA sequence: TGTGCCACCTCGGGGGCGAACACTGAAGCTTTCTTT. Translating it yields CATSGANTEAFF.

The genes are TRBV10-3 and TRBJ2-6, with unresolved D. The V end was cut by 10 bases, the J end by 0 bases, with 10 bases between. This CDR3 is 14 amino acids long. Germline CDR1 reads ENHRY; CDR2 reads SYGVKD. Here the CDR3 DNA reads TGTGCCACCGACCGCTCCTCTGGGGCCAACGTCCTGACTTTC. It specifies CATDRSSGANVLTF.

The V gene is TRBV7-2, the J gene TRBJ1-1, with TRBD1 identical over 8 bases. The J segment lost 4 bases and the V segment lost 0 bases, leaving 10 bases of the junction unmatched. Germline values: CDR1 SGHTA, CDR2 FQGNSA. This CDR3 contains 17 residues. This CDR3 is CASSLAGQGFPSTEAFF. CDR3 nucleotide sequence: TGTGCCAGCAGCTTAGCCGGACAGGGTTTTCCGAGCACTGAAGCTTTCTTT.

This clonotype was detected only a few times. The chain couples TRBV11-1 to TRBJ2-3, with 9 bases lining up with TRBD2. This CDR3 region has 18 residues. Germline V gene lookup returns CDR1 SGHAT and CDR2 FQDESV (reference sequence). V dropped 1 base and J dropped 0; count of bases not matched to a gene: 8. The CDR3 bases are TGTGCCAGCAGCTTAGGTATTAGCGGGGGACTGAGCACAGATACGCAGTATTTT. This translates into CASSLGISGGLSTDTQYF. Using reference TRBV11-1 and TRBJ2-3 for the parts outside the CDR3, the full variable domain is EAEVAQSPRYKITEKSQAVAFWCDPISGHATLYWYRQILGQGPELLVQFQDESVVDDSQLPKDRFSAERLKGVDSTLKIQPAELGDSAMYLCASSLGISGGLSTDTQYFGPGTRLTVL.

This clonotype occurred a few times. The V and J genes are TRBV28 and TRBJ2-7, with unresolved D. Trimming took off 5 bases at V and 2 bases at J, with 7 bases between the two ends. Germline V gives CDR1 MDHEN, CDR2 SYDVKM. The CDR3 length is 12 residues. The CDR3 spells CASSRQTYEQYF. Written as DNA, the CDR3 is TGTGCCAGCAGTCGACAAACCTACGAGCAGTACTTC. The variable domain in full, with the rest retrieved from reference TRBV28 and TRBJ2-7, is DVKVTQSSRYLVKRTGEKVFLECVQDMDHENMFWYRQDPGLGLRLIYFSYDVKMKEKGDIPEGYSVSREKKERFSLILESASTNQTSMYLCASSRQTYEQYFGPGTRLTVT.

The rearrangement uses TRBV12-3 or TRBV12-4 and TRBJ2-3; 11 bases line up with TRBD2. V trimming: 9 bases; J trimming: 1 base; junction bases outside the gene matches: 3. The CDR3 contains 14 residues. The CDR3 DNA reads as TGTGCCAGTAAGACTAGCGGGGGCACAGATACGCAGTATTTT. Its protein product is CASKTSGGTDTQYF.

The chain couples TRBV3-1 to TRBJ2-1; 11 nucleotides align to TRBD2. Germline V CDR1 and CDR2: LGHDT, YNNKEL (reference sequence). The V and J ends lost 4 bases and 5 bases, in that order; junction bases with no gene match: 7. The CDR3 runs to 16 residues. The CDR3 loop is CASSLRTSGFHNEQFF. CDR3 nucleotides: TGTGCCAGCAGCCTCCGGACTAGCGGGTTTCACAATGAGCAGTTCTTC.